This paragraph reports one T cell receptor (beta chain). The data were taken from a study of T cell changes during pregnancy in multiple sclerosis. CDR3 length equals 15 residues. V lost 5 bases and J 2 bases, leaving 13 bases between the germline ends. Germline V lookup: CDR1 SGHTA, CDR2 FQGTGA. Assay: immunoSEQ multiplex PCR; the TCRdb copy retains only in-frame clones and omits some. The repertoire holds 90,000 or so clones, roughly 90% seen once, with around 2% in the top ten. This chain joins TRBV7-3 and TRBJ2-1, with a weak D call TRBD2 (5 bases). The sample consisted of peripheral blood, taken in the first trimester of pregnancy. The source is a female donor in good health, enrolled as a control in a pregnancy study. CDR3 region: CASSPGVSAYNEQFF. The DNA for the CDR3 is TGTGCCAGCAGCCCCGGGGTATCGGCCTACAATGAGCAGTTCTTC.